Listed here are 30 T cell receptor beta chains from one sample, sequenced in a study of blood T cell repertoires in COVID-19. Produced via immunoSEQ multiplex PCR; TCRdb's table is partial and in-frame only. The table records 55,000 to 75,000 clones, 86% of them present only once. The sequencing sample was made of peripheral blood. These receptors came from a man aged 45-65 years with active COVID-19.

V and J are TRBV9 and TRBJ1-3; no reliable D call. Trimming left V 0 bases short and J 1 base short, with 5 bases between. The CDR3 runs 14 residues. Germline CDR1 reads SGDLS; CDR2 reads YYNGEE. The CDR3 DNA is TGTGCCAGCAGCGTAGACATGTCTGGAAACACCATATATTTT. Its translation is CASSVDMSGNTIYF. The variable domain in full, completed from reference TRBV9 and TRBJ1-3, reads DSGVTQTPKHLITATGQRVTLRCSPRSGDLSVYWYQQSLDQGLQFLIQYYNGEERAKGNILERFSAQQFPDLHSELNLSSLELGDSALYFCASSVDMSGNTIYFGEGSWLTVV.

This clone was seen just once. V and J are TRBV11-3 and TRBJ2-3; TRBD2 matches at 7 bases. Unmatched junction bases numbered 14, after V lost 5 bases and J lost 3 bases. The germline gives CDR1 SGHNT, CDR2 YENEEA. This CDR3 is 17 amino acids long. The CDR3 DNA reads as TGTGCCAGCAGCATCGGAGCGGGGTTGGGGTCTACAGATACGCAGTATTTT. This encodes CASSIGAGLGSTDTQYF.

V usage is TRBV24-1 and J usage is TRBJ1-5; TRBD1 matches 10 bases. The CDR3 length is 16 residues. CDR1 is KGHDR, CDR2 SFDVKD, per germline. The V gene end was trimmed by 4 bases and the J gene end by 2 bases; junction bases not matched to a gene: 4. The DNA for the CDR3 is TGTGCCACCAGTGAAGGACAGGGGGATGGCAATCAGCCCCAGCATTTT. It translates to CATSEGQGDGNQPQHF.

The chain employs TRBV19 and TRBJ1-5; the D gene is possibly TRBD1 (6 bases). Germline V gene lookup returns CDR1 LNHDA and CDR2 SQIVND (reference sequence). Trimming removed 4 bases from V and 8 bases from J, with 18 bases in between. The CDR3 has 15 amino acids. CDR3 in DNA: TGTGCCAGTAGTAGGGCAGGGGCAAACGACAAGCCCCAGCATTTT. As protein: CASSRAGANDKPQHF.

The chain joins TRBV11-1 to TRBJ1-1; 7 nucleotides agree with TRBD1. The germline gives CDR1 SGHAT, CDR2 FQDESV (reference sequence). Germline trimming cut 5 bases from V and 1 base from J; bases unmatched to any gene: 1. The CDR3 runs to 13 residues. As DNA, the CDR3 is TGTGCCAGCAGCCGGACAGGGAACACTGAAGCTTTCTTT. Encoded protein: CASSRTGNTEAFF.

The chain joins TRBV5-5 to TRBJ2-1; the match to TRBD2 covers 13 bases. The CDR3 covers 15 residues. V dropped 4 bases and J dropped 9; count of bases not matched to a gene: 7. The germline CDR1 and CDR2 sequences are SGHKS and YYEKEE (reference sequence). CDR3 amino acids: CASSILAGGEGEQFF. The CDR3 DNA reads as TGTGCCAGCAGCATACTAGCGGGAGGGGAGGGTGAGCAGTTCTTC.

The chain couples TRBV6-1 to TRBJ1-2; TRBD1 matches at 8 bases. The CDR3 extends over 16 amino acids. Germline lookup yields CDR1 MNHNS and CDR2 SASEGT. Losses at the gene ends were 0 bases for V and 2 bases for J; bases not matched to a gene: 5. In DNA, the CDR3 is TGTGCCAGCAGTGAAGCGCTTCGACAGGGGAACTATGGCTACACCTTC. Encoded protein: CASSEALRQGNYGYTF.

The CDR3 region has the DNA TGTGCCACCAGCAGGACCCTAGCGGGTGGGGGCAATGAGCAGTTCTTC. It translates to CATSRTLAGGGNEQFF. This sequence joins TRBV15 and TRBJ2-1; 8 bases align to TRBD2. V was pared by 3 bases and J by 6 bases, with 10 bases of the junction left unmatched. Germline CDR1 is LNHNV and CDR2 is YYDKDF (reference sequence). This CDR3 has 16 residues.

The chain has TRBV7-2 and TRBJ2-1; TRBD1 might be the D (6 bases). This CDR3 spans 14 amino acids. Germline CDR1 SGHTA, CDR2 FQGNSA. V dropped 3 bases and J dropped 4 bases, with 10 bases sitting between them. The chain's CDR3 is CASSFPTGYNEQFF. The DNA of the CDR3 is TGTGCCAGCAGCTTCCCGACAGGTTACAATGAGCAGTTCTTC.

The V gene is TRBV5-1, the J gene TRBJ2-3; D possibly corresponds to TRBD2 (5 bases). The V end was cut by 3 bases, the J end by 0 bases, with 8 bases between. CDR3 size: 14 residues. In germline, CDR1 is SGHRS, CDR2 YFSETQ. The CDR3 reads CASSSADSTDTQYF. The CDR3, as DNA: TGCGCCAGCAGCTCAGCGGATAGCACAGATACGCAGTATTTT.

This chain joins TRBV21-1 and TRBJ2-1; TRBD1, as called in the table, went unchecked against the DNA. TRBV21-1 corresponds to a pseudogene. The CDR3 is made up of 11 amino acids. This chain's CDR3 is CASTTQDEQFF. CDR3 DNA: TGTGCCAGCACCACCCAGGATGAGCAGTTCTTC.

This clone was seen a single time. V gene TRBV5-1 combines with J gene TRBJ2-7; TRBD1 agrees at 7 bases. V was clipped by 5 bases and J by 6 bases; unmatched bases: 11. Germline V CDR1 and CDR2: SGHRS, YFSETQ. The CDR3 extends over 14 amino acids. This CDR3 reads CASSLGTDYGEQYF. The CDR3 region has the DNA TGCGCCAGCAGTCTTGGGACAGACTACGGCGAGCAGTACTTC.

The chain employs TRBV28 and TRBJ2-1; 16 bases line up with TRBD2. Germline trimming cut 6 bases from V and 1 base from J; bases unmatched to any gene: 0. The CDR3 is 16 residues long. Germline V gene sequence: CDR1 MDHEN, CDR2 SYDVKM. The CDR3 nucleotides read TGTGCCAGCAGGGGACTAGCGGGAGGGTCCTACAATGAGCAGTTCTTC. This encodes CASRGLAGGSYNEQFF.

A single count supports this clone. The chain recombines TRBV10-1 with TRBJ2-1, with 10 positions matching TRBD2. The CDR3 sequence is 14 residues long. CDR1 and CDR2 from the germline V gene are WNHNN and SYGVQD (reference sequence). With V trimmed by 4 bases and J by 10 bases, 7 bases remained unmatched. This chain's CDR3 is CASSASGGAKEQFF. The DNA of the CDR3 is TGCGCCAGCAGTGCAAGCGGGGGGGCAAAGGAGCAGTTCTTC.

The chain links TRBV18 to TRBJ1-1; 7 nucleotides align to TRBD1. Looked up from germline, CDR1 is KGHSH and CDR2 is LQKENI. V shed 3 bases and J 1 base; nucleotides not matched to a gene: 5. CDR3 length: 15 residues. The CDR3 loop is CASSPRGGQNTEAFF. In DNA form, the CDR3 reads TGTGCCAGCTCACCGAGAGGGGGCCAGAACACTGAAGCTTTCTTT.

The chain has TRBV6-6 and TRBJ2-5, with D unclear. Germline lookup yields CDR1 MNHNY and CDR2 SVGAGI (reference sequence). With 2 bases removed from V and 1 base from J, the gap between germline ends came to 8 bases. This CDR3 contains 14 residues. DNA for the CDR3: TGTGCCAGCAGTTACGTGCGGAGCCAAGAGACCCAGTACTTC. Its translation: CASSYVRSQETQYF.

The chain uses TRBV12-3 or TRBV12-4 and TRBJ1-2; D gene unclear. V lost 1 base and J lost 4, with 7 bases in between. This CDR3 contains 13 residues. CDR3 nucleotide sequence: TGTGCCAGCAGTTTAGACAGTTCCTATGGCTACACCTTC. This codes for CASSLDSSYGYTF.

The rearrangement joins TRBV5-1 to TRBJ1-2; 7 bases are a match to TRBD1. The CDR3 contains 15 residues. V lost 0 bases and J lost 0; bases outside the gene matches: 2. Germline CDR1 SGHRS, CDR2 YFSETQ. The CDR3 loop is CASSLGQGANYGYTF. The CDR3 DNA is TGCGCCAGCAGCTTGGGACAGGGTGCTAACTATGGCTACACCTTC.

V and J are TRBV5-4 and TRBJ1-1; 8 bases match TRBD1. The J segment lost 4 bases and the V segment lost 0 bases, leaving 8 bases of the junction unmatched. Germline CDR1 is SGHNT and CDR2 is YYREEE (reference sequence). The CDR3 spans 16 residues. CDR3 coding DNA: TGTGCCAGCAGCTTGGGAGGACAGGGTTTCGCCACTGAAGCTTTCTTT. This encodes CASSLGGQGFATEAFF.

The V gene is TRBV6-5, the J gene TRBJ1-4; 8 positions agree with TRBD1. This CDR3 is 14 amino acids long. Germline CDR1 and CDR2: MNHEY and SVGAGI. V dropped 6 bases and J dropped 7; count of bases not matched to a gene: 7. CDR3: CASRPSGGGEKLFF. The CDR3 coding sequence is TGTGCCAGCAGGCCCTCAGGGGGCGGTGAAAAACTGTTTTTT.

The chain uses TRBV6-6 and TRBJ2-7, with TRBD1 identical over 9 bases. This CDR3 is built from 14 residues. V trimming: 0 bases; J trimming: 6 bases; junction bases outside the gene matches: 3. Germline CDR1 is MNHNY and CDR2 is SVGAGI (reference sequence). In nucleotides, the CDR3 is TGTGCCAGCAGTTACTCGGACAGGGGCAGCGAGCAGTACTTC. Translating gives CASSYSDRGSEQYF.

This rearrangement joins TRBV7-2 to TRBJ2-3; D may be TRBD1 (6 bases). V dropped 5 bases and J dropped 6 bases, with 18 bases sitting between them. The CDR3 has 15 residues. Germline V gene data show CDR1 as SGHTA and CDR2 as FQGNSA. The CDR3 sequence: CASSPQGTHTDTQYF. The CDR3 coding sequence is TGTGCCAGCAGCCCCCAGGGGACACACACGGATACGCAGTATTTT.

The chain combines TRBV15 with TRBJ2-5; D call uncertain. This CDR3 contains 11 residues. Germline lookup yields CDR1 LNHNV and CDR2 YYDKDF (reference sequence). Trimming left V 5 bases short and J 5 bases short, with 6 bases between. CDR3 DNA: TGTGCCACCAGCCTTGGCGAGACCCAGTACTTC. This encodes CATSLGETQYF.

The gene calls are TRBV18 and TRBJ2-1; 14 bases are a match to TRBD2. Unmatched junction bases numbered 4, after V lost 3 bases and J lost 9 bases. The CDR3 runs to 15 residues. Germline CDR1 reads KGHSH; CDR2 reads LQKENI. The CDR3: CASSPGTSGSGEQFF. The CDR3 DNA reads TGTGCCAGCTCACCCGGGACTAGCGGGAGTGGTGAGCAGTTCTTC.

This chain joins TRBV2 and TRBJ1-2; D is uncertain. The germline gives CDR1 SNHLY, CDR2 FYNNEI. With 8 bases removed from V and 2 bases from J, the gap between germline ends came to 12 bases. This CDR3 has 13 residues. CDR3 coding DNA: TGTGCCAGCCAAGTTAGCTTCAACTATGGCTACACCTTC. It specifies CASQVSFNYGYTF. Complete variable domain (other parts from reference TRBV2 and TRBJ1-2): EPEVTQTPSHQVTQMGQEVILRCVPISNHLYFYWYRQILGQKVEFLVSFYNNEISEKSEIFDDQFSVERPDGSNFTLKIRSTKLEDSAMYFCASQVSFNYGYTFGSGTRLTVV.

The rearrangement links TRBV19 to TRBJ2-3; 7 bases align to TRBD1. The CDR3 runs to 16 residues. The germline V gene has CDR1 LNHDA and CDR2 SQIVND (reference sequence). V was pared by 3 bases and J by 4 bases, with 10 bases of the junction left unmatched. The CDR3 region is CASSILEGAQSDTQYF. CDR3 nucleotide sequence: TGTGCCAGTAGTATTCTTGAGGGGGCGCAATCAGATACGCAGTATTTT.

This clone appeared once. V gene TRBV6-5 combines with J gene TRBJ2-1; 7 nucleotides match TRBD1. J gave up 10 bases and V 2 bases, and 2 bases lay outside the gene matches. This CDR3 has 12 residues. CDR1 is MNHEY and CDR2 is SVGAGI in the germline V gene. CDR3 residues: CASSYPGQEQFF. The CDR3 nucleotides read TGTGCCAGCAGTTACCCGGGACAGGAGCAGTTCTTC.

The chain links TRBV9 to TRBJ1-3; D possibly corresponds to TRBD1 (5 bases). The germline V and J ends were trimmed by 3 bases and 0 bases, with 13 bases remaining between them. Germline values: CDR1 SGDLS, CDR2 YYNGEE. CDR3 size: 16 residues. The CDR3: CASSARGGISGNTIYF. The CDR3 DNA reads as TGTGCCAGCAGCGCCCGGGGGGGAATCTCTGGAAACACCATATATTTT.

The count of this clone is one. V usage is TRBV6-6 and J usage is TRBJ1-2; D uncertain. The CDR3 is made up of 15 amino acids. V was trimmed by 6 bases and J by 4 bases, leaving 18 bases between them. The V gene's germline CDR1 is MNHNY and CDR2 SVGAGI (reference sequence). The CDR3 coding sequence is TGTGCCAGCAGAAAGGAGGCGGGCGCTCCCTATGGCTACACCTTC. Its protein product is CASRKEAGAPYGYTF.

The chain has TRBV11-2 and TRBJ1-1; D possibly corresponds to TRBD1 (5 bases). CDR3 length: 12 amino acids. Germline loops: CDR1 SGHAT, CDR2 FQNNGV. Trimming took off 5 bases at V and 6 bases at J, with 10 bases between the two ends. Here the CDR3 reads CASSKQASEAFF. The CDR3 region has the DNA TGTGCCAGCAGCAAACAGGCGTCTGAAGCTTTCTTT.